This TCR beta chain comes out of a study of neoadjuvant nivolumab and ipilimumab in lung cancer. Points from the study as a whole: From pretherapy to surgery, tumor richness and clonality rose with dual therapy. Pretherapy blood TCR richness correlated positively with resected tumor richness.

The repertoire was sequenced with immunoSEQ multiplex PCR; TCRdb's copy has only in-frame clones and lacks some. There are about 18,000 clones in the sample; over 80% occur only once, and more than 2% lies in the top ten. As to this clone: Antigen: not known.

Germline lookup yields CDR1 KGHSH and CDR2 LQKENI. The length of the CDR3 is 16 residues. The trim removed 0 bases at V and 10 bases at J, leaving 7 bases unmatched. The genes are TRBV18 and TRBJ2-1, with 12 bases identical to TRBD2. Sequencing used peripheral blood, obtained before neoadjuvant nivolumab, alone or with ipilimumab. The receptor's source is an adult with non-small cell lung cancer. In nucleotides, the CDR3 is TGTGCCAGCTCACCACCCCAACTAGCGGGAGGTGCAGAGCAGTTCTTC. Translated, it gives CASSPPQLAGGAEQFF.